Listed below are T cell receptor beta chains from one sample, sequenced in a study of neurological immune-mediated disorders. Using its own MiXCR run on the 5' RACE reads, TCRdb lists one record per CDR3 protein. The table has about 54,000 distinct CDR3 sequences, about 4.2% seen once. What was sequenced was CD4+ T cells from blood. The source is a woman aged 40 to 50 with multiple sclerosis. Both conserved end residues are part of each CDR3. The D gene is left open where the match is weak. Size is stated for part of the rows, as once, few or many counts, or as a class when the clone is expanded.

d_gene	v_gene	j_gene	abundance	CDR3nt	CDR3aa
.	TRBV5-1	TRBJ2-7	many	TGCGCCAGCAGCCAGACCCCCGGGCCCCTATACGAGCAGTACTTC	CASSQTPGPLYEQYF
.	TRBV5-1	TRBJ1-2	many	TGCGCCAGCAGCTTCGCCGGGGACTATGGCTACACCTTC	CASSFAGDYGYTF
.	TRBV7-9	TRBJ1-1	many	TGTGCCAGCAGCTTAACGACAGATATTGCTGAAGCTTTCTTT	CASSLTTDIAEAFF
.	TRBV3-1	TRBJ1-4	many	TGTGCCAGCAGCCGTGGGACGGCTACTAATGAAAAACTGTTTTTT	CASSRGTATNEKLFF
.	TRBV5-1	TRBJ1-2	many	TGCGCCAGCAGCTTGGATGGGTGGGGGAGAGGCTACACCTTC	CASSLDGWGRGYTF
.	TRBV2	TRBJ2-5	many	TGTGCCAGCAGTCTTCTAGTTGAGACCCAGTACTTC	CASSLLVETQYF
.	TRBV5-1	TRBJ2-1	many	TGCGCCAGCAGCTTGGTCCCGGACTACAATGAGCAGTTCTTC	CASSLVPDYNEQFF
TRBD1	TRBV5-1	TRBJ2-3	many	TGCGCCAGCAGCTTAAGAGGAACAGGGGTCACAGATACGCAGTATTTT	CASSLRGTGVTDTQYF
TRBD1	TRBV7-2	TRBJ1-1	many	TGTGCCAGCAGGAACAGGGGTTCTACTGAAGCTTTCTTT	CASRNRGSTEAFF
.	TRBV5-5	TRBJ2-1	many	TGTGCCAGCAGCTTGGCCGGGACCGCGGAGAATGAGCAGTTCTTC	CASSLAGTAENEQFF
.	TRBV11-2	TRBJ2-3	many	TGTGCCAGTTCAAAACTAGATACGCAGTATTTT	CASSKLDTQYF
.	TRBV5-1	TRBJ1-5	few	TGCGCCAGCAGCCCGGGGACTTCTTATCAGCCCCAGCATTTT	CASSPGTSYQPQHF
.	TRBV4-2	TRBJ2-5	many	TGTGCCAGCAGCCCATCCCTGAGCGCGGGGAGCGTTCAAGAGACCCAGTACTTC	CASSPSLSAGSVQETQYF
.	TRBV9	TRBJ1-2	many	TGTGCCAGCAGCCACGGGATTAACTATGGCTACACCTTC	CASSHGINYGYTF
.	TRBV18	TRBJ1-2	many	TGTGCCAGCTCACCTGACAGCTACTATGGCTACACCTTC	CASSPDSYYGYTF
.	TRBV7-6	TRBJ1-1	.	TGTGCCAGCAGCTTAAACAGGTTCAGCACTGAAGCTTTCTTT	CASSLNRFSTEAFF
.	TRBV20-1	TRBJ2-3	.	TGCAGTGTCGGACACACAGATACGCAGTATTTT	CSVGHTDTQYF
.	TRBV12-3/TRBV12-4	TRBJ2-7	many	TGTGCCAGCAGTTTGAACAGGTGGAACGAGCAGTACTTC	CASSLNRWNEQYF
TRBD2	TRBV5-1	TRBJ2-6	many	TGCGCCAGCAGCTCACTAGCGGGGGAGACCTCCGCAAGCTCTGGGGCCAACGTCCTGACTTTC	CASSSLAGETSASSGANVLTF
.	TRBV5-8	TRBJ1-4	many	TGTGCCAGCAGCTACAGGATATCTAATGAAAAACTGTTTTTT	CASSYRISNEKLFF
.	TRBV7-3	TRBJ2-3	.	TGTGCCAGCAGCCCCTTATTGCGGGATACAGATACGCAGTATTTT	CASSPLLRDTDTQYF
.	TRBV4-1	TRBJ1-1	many	TGCGCCAGCAGCCAGTTCGTTGGGACGGACACATTGAACACTGAAGCTTTCTTT	CASSQFVGTDTLNTEAFF
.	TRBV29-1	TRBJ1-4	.	TGCAGCGTTGAAAGGCAAGGCAAGGGGATGCTTTTT	CSVERQGKGMLF
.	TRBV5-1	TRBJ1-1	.	TGCGCCAGCAGCTTGGATATTTGGCAGGGAGCGTATGGAGCTTTCTTT	CASSLDIWQGAYGAFF
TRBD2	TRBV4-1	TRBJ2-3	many	TGCGCCAGCAGCTTACGGTATAGCGGGGGGGTTTACACAGATACGCAGTATTTT	CASSLRYSGGVYTDTQYF
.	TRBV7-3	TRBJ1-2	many	TGTGCCAGCAGCTTAGGGGGACCAGATGGCTACACCTTC	CASSLGGPDGYTF
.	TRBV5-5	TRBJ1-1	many	TGTGCCAGCAGCTTGTGGGGGGAAGACACTGAAGCTTTCTTT	CASSLWGEDTEAFF
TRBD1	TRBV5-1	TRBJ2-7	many	TGCGCCAGCCAAGTAGACAGGGCTTCCTACGAGCAGTACTTC	CASQVDRASYEQYF
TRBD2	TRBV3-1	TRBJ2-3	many	TGTGCCAGCAGCCCCGTATACCCTAGCGGGGGAGATACGCAGTATTTT	CASSPVYPSGGDTQYF